One sample yielded the 30 T cell receptor beta chains listed below, sequenced in a study of response to subunit inactivated influenza vaccine. Each CDR3 protein is one row after TCRdb ran MiXCR on the RT-PCR reads. The table lists 650,000 to 800,000 distinct CDR3 sequences, 14% of them singletons. The sample here was PBMCs from blood, taken 14 to 15 days before vaccination. Receptors originate from a man aged 45 to 65 who received an inactivated influenza vaccine.

This clonotype has a handful of counts. The chain recombines TRBV6-5 with TRBJ2-2; tentatively, D is TRBD2 (6 bases). Trimming stripped 0 bases from V and 7 bases from J, with 18 bases between. The length of the CDR3 is 17 residues. The germline V gene has CDR1 MNHEY and CDR2 SVGAGI. The CDR3 here is CASSYSTKGLGGGELFF. The CDR3 DNA follows: TGTGCCAGCAGTTACTCGACGAAGGGACTGGGGGGCGGGGAGCTGTTTTTT.

The sample holds a few counts of this clonotype. This chain connects TRBV12-3 or TRBV12-4 to TRBJ2-7, with D possibly matching TRBD2 (5 bases). CDR3 length equals 11 residues. Trimming cost V 4 bases and J 7 bases, with 8 bases left between them. CDR3 sequence: CASSYRGEQYF. Written as DNA, the CDR3 is TGTGCCAGCAGTTACCGGGGAGAGCAGTACTTC.

This clonotype was observed a few times. This chain connects TRBV5-6 to TRBJ1-2; D not certain. The CDR3 has 13 residues. The V gene lost 1 base and the J gene lost 8 bases, with 12 bases spanning the gap. Germline CDR1 reads SGHDT; CDR2 reads YYEEEE. DNA for the CDR3: TGTGCCAGCAGCTTGAGGTCGCGGGGAGGCTACACCTTC. Its translation: CASSLRSRGGYTF. The full variable domain, with the rest looked up from reference TRBV5-6 and TRBJ1-2, is DAGVTQSPTHLIKTRGQQVTLRCSPKSGHDTVSWYQQALGQGPQFIFQYYEEEERQRGNFPDRFSGHQFPNYSSELNVNALLLGDSALYLCASSLRSRGGYTFGSGTRLTVV.

The chain uses TRBV29-1 and TRBJ1-1; D perhaps matches TRBD1 (6 bases). Trimming removed 6 bases at V and 3 bases at J, with 17 bases between. Looked up from germline, CDR1 is SQVTM and CDR2 is ANQGSEA. The CDR3 covers 14 residues. CDR3 in amino acids: CSVPTGPGDTEAFF. CDR3 nucleotide sequence: TGCAGCGTCCCCACGGGCCCAGGGGACACTGAAGCTTTCTTT.

At least ten counts were recorded for this clonotype. The rearrangement uses TRBV12-3 or TRBV12-4 and TRBJ1-5; tentative D call: TRBD1 (5 bases). V shed 5 bases and J shed 4 bases, with 9 bases lying between them. This CDR3 contains 13 residues. The CDR3 DNA follows: TGTGCCAGCAGTGGGGGAGGGAATCAGCCCCAGCATTTT. It is translated as CASSGGGNQPQHF.

The chain uses TRBV5-1 and TRBJ2-1, with 11 bases aligning to TRBD2. J was trimmed by 3 bases and V by 2 bases; bases with no gene match: 7. This CDR3 is built from 17 residues. Per the germline V gene, CDR1 is SGHRS and CDR2 is YFSETQ. The CDR3 loop is CASSLSTTSGSYNEQFF. Written as DNA, the CDR3 is TGCGCCAGCAGCTTATCTACTACTAGCGGGAGCTACAATGAGCAGTTCTTC.

The table lists this clonotype with a few counts. DNA for the CDR3: TGTGCCAGCAGCCTAAACCGACAGGGGTATCCCTACGAGCAGTACTTC. Protein product: CASSLNRQGYPYEQYF. The chain uses TRBV3-1 and TRBJ2-7; 8 bases map to TRBD1. With 4 bases clipped from V and 2 bases from J, the junction kept 10 bases outside the gene matches. Per the germline V gene, CDR1 is LGHDT and CDR2 is YNNKEL (reference sequence). The CDR3 extends over 16 amino acids.

The CDR3 nucleotides are TGTGCCAGCAATTTGGGGGCCCACAGTACAAATGAGCAGTTCTTC. Translation gives CASNLGAHSTNEQFF. The rearrangement uses TRBV6-5 and TRBJ2-1; TRBD1 is a possible D gene (6 bases). The V and J ends lost 7 bases and 7 bases respectively, with 20 bases between them. The CDR3 totals 15 residues. Germline V lookup: CDR1 MNHEY, CDR2 SVGAGI.

This clonotype was detected ten times or more. For the CDR3, the DNA is TGTGCCAGCTCACCCCCGCAGGGTAGGAGTTCCTACGAGCAGTACTTC. The encoded protein is CASSPPQGRSSYEQYF. The J gene is TRBJ2-7, the V gene TRBV18; a weak D match, TRBD1 (5 bases). Germline lookup yields CDR1 KGHSH and CDR2 LQKENI. The CDR3 length is 16 residues. V was shortened by 3 bases and J by 1 base, with 16 bases between the two germline ends.

This clonotype was seen many times. The chain has TRBV27 and TRBJ2-4; D might be TRBD1 or TRBD2, each matching 5 bases. In germline, CDR1 is MNHEY, CDR2 SMNVEV (reference sequence). Trimming stripped 5 bases from V and 0 bases from J, with 17 bases between. The CDR3 is 17 amino acids. The CDR3 coding sequence is TGTGCCAGCAGTCTCAAACCGGGACCCATAGCCAAAAACATTCAGTACTTC. Amino acids: CASSLKPGPIAKNIQYF.

This chain connects TRBV20-1 to TRBJ2-7; tentative D call: TRBD1 (6 bases). Trimming shortened V by 3 bases and J by 0 bases, and 18 bases separated the two germline ends. This CDR3 has 16 residues. In germline, CDR1 is DFQATT, CDR2 SNEGSKA (reference sequence). CDR3 nucleotide sequence: TGCAGTGCTAGCCACCGTTTGCAGGGGAGCTCCTACGAGCAGTACTTC. Its translation: CSASHRLQGSSYEQYF.

The V and J genes are TRBV27 and TRBJ2-1; no clear D gene. Trimming stripped 7 bases from V and 4 bases from J, with 8 bases between. The CDR3 has 12 amino acids. CDR1 MNHEY and CDR2 SMNVEV come from the germline V gene (reference sequence). The CDR3: CASTGIYNEQFF. CDR3 nucleotide sequence: TGTGCCAGCACAGGTATATACAATGAGCAGTTCTTC.

This clonotype was seen repeatedly, ten times or more. This chain joins TRBV5-1 and TRBJ2-3, with D perhaps matching TRBD1 or TRBD2 (5 bases each). Germline V gene data show CDR1 as SGHRS and CDR2 as YFSETQ. The CDR3 is 14 residues long. Trimming pared 5 bases from V and 2 bases from J, leaving 12 bases between. The CDR3 DNA reads TGCGCCAGCAGACTGAGGGGCAACACAGATACGCAGTATTTT. This encodes CASRLRGNTDTQYF.

The sample holds a few counts of this clonotype. V is TRBV7-2 and J is TRBJ2-7; D remains unclear. CDR1 is SGHTA, CDR2 FQGNSA, per germline. The V end was cut by 4 bases, the J end by 1 base, with 11 bases between. CDR3 length: 14 residues. CDR3 nucleotides: TGTGCCAGCAGCTCACAGATAGATTCCTACGAGCAGTACTTC. This sequence encodes CASSSQIDSYEQYF.

This clonotype was seen ten or more times. The chain carries TRBV12-3 or TRBV12-4 and TRBJ1-5; TRBD1 might be the D (5 bases). This CDR3 comprises 12 residues. The V gene lost 3 bases and the J gene lost 7 bases, with 7 bases spanning the gap. The CDR3 sequence is CASSFWGQPQHF. CDR3 nucleotide sequence: TGTGCCAGCAGTTTTTGGGGCCAGCCCCAGCATTTT.

This clonotype was counted ten times or more. The chain links TRBV24-1 to TRBJ2-1, with 16 bases aligning to TRBD2. CDR3 length equals 15 residues. Trimming took 4 bases from V and 13 from J; bases not matched to a gene: 6. Per germline, CDR1 KGHDR and CDR2 SFDVKD. CDR3 residues: CATSDPGLAGGPQFF. CDR3 DNA sequence: TGTGCCACCAGTGACCCGGGACTAGCGGGAGGGCCACAGTTCTTC.

This clonotype appeared many times. V and J are TRBV15 and TRBJ1-5; TRBD1 aligns across 8 bases. Germline V gene lookup returns CDR1 LNHNV and CDR2 YYDKDF (reference sequence). Germline trimming cut 4 bases from V and 4 bases from J; bases unmatched to any gene: 9. The CDR3 spans 16 residues. CDR3 amino acids: CATSTDRDRINQPQHF. CDR3 bases: TGTGCCACCAGCACTGACCGGGACAGGATTAATCAGCCCCAGCATTTT.

A few counts support this clonotype. The rearrangement uses TRBV9 and TRBJ2-1; D remains ambiguous. This CDR3 region has 15 residues. Germline V gene data show CDR1 as SGDLS and CDR2 as YYNGEE. Trimming removed 0 bases from V and 0 bases from J, with 7 bases in between. The CDR3 DNA is TGTGCCAGCAGCGTAGCCGGAATCTCCTACAATGAGCAGTTCTTC. This gives the protein CASSVAGISYNEQFF.

This clonotype has more than one count but fewer than ten. This chain links TRBV30 with TRBJ1-2; 8 bases fit TRBD1. Germline loops: CDR1 GTSNPN, CDR2 SVGIG (reference sequence). This CDR3 has 14 residues. The J segment lost 2 bases and the V segment lost 2 bases, leaving 4 bases of the junction unmatched. CDR3 coding DNA: TGTGCCTGGAGTCGACAGGGGAGGAACTATGGCTACACCTTC. This translates into CAWSRQGRNYGYTF.

This chain links TRBV7-9 with TRBJ2-1; D possibly corresponds to TRBD1 (5 bases). V dropped 4 bases and J dropped 2 bases, with 9 bases sitting between them. CDR1 and CDR2 (germline): SEHNR, FQNEAQ (reference sequence). CDR3 length equals 14 residues. CDR3 in DNA: TGTGCCAGCAGCTCGACAGAAACCTACAATGAGCAGTTCTTC. Its translation is CASSSTETYNEQFF.

Regarding this clonotype: An end of the junction does not agree with germline; a read error may underlie this. The chain combines TRBV4-2 with TRBJ2-4; TRBD1 agrees at 8 bases. The germline gives CDR1 LGHNA, CDR2 YNFKEQ. The CDR3 is 15 residues long. CDR3 loop: CASCQERDRSFFQYF. DNA of the CDR3: TGTGCCAGCTGCCAAGAACGGGACAGGTCCTTCTTTCAGTACTTC.

The chain recombines TRBV7-9 with TRBJ1-2; 9 nucleotides agree with TRBD1. This CDR3 is 14 amino acids long. Germline trimming cut 7 bases from V and 7 bases from J; bases unmatched to any gene: 10. In germline, CDR1 is SEHNR, CDR2 FQNEAQ (reference sequence). CDR3 sequence reads: CASTLDGTGSGYTF. The CDR3 DNA reads as TGTGCCAGCACCCTAGACGGGACAGGGTCTGGCTACACCTTC.

This clonotype came up a few times. CDR3 nucleotides: TGTGCCAGCAGCCCATTTTTCCAGCCGGAAGAGACCCAGTACTTC. Translation gives CASSPFFQPEETQYF. V gene TRBV6-2 or TRBV6-3 combines with J gene TRBJ2-5; unclear D gene. Germline V CDR1 and CDR2: MNHEY, SVGEGT. The CDR3 has 15 residues. Trimming took off 6 bases at V and 3 bases at J, with 17 bases between the two ends.

This clonotype occurred a few times. The V call is TRBV7-2, the J call TRBJ2-3; D gene uncertain. CDR1 is SGHTA and CDR2 is FQGNSA in the germline V gene. This CDR3 region has 14 residues. The ends were cut back, 5 bases at V and 2 bases at J, with 11 bases in the middle. CDR3 region: CASSPDRFTDTQYF. CDR3 nucleotide sequence: TGTGCCAGCAGCCCGGACCGTTTCACAGATACGCAGTATTTT. Looking up the rest from reference TRBV7-2 and TRBJ2-3 gives the full variable domain: GAGVSQSPSNKVTEKGKDVELRCDPISGHTALYWYRQSLGQGLEFLIYFQGNSAPDKSGLPSDRFSAERTGGSVSTLTIQRTQQEDSAVYLCASSPDRFTDTQYFGPGTRLTVL.

In this sample, this clonotype turned up a few times. The chain is built from TRBV15 and TRBJ2-1, with 10 bases fitting TRBD1. With V trimmed by 5 bases and J by 9 bases, 13 bases remained unmatched. From germline, CDR1 is LNHNV and CDR2 YYDKDF (reference sequence). This CDR3 contains 16 residues. The CDR3 protein is CATSGLRDRGRSEQFF. CDR3 sequence (DNA): TGTGCCACCAGCGGTCTCCGGGACAGGGGTAGAAGTGAGCAGTTCTTC.

The sample holds many counts of this clonotype. V gene TRBV4-1 combines with J gene TRBJ2-1; D might be TRBD2 (6 bases). Germline V gene sequence: CDR1 MGHRA, CDR2 YSYEKL. The V end lost 1 base, the J end lost 7 bases, and 11 bases lay between the germline ends. CDR3 length equals 14 residues. The CDR3 DNA is TGCGCCAGCAGCCAAGCTTCACGGGGGAATGAGCAGTTCTTC. It codes for CASSQASRGNEQFF.

Of note for this clonotype: A read error may be the cause here, since a much bigger clone is one base away. The chain employs TRBV12-3 or TRBV12-4 and TRBJ1-6, with D unresolved. CDR3 length equals 12 residues. V was clipped by 4 bases and J by 5 bases, with 3 bases between them. CDR3 DNA sequence: TGTGCCAGCAGTTCCAATAATTCACCCCTCCACTTT. Its translation: CASSSNNSPLHF.

The chain carries TRBV19 and TRBJ2-2; D is uncertain. Trimming took off 1 base at V and 5 bases at J, with 8 bases between the two ends. Per the germline V gene, CDR1 is LNHDA and CDR2 is SQIVND (reference sequence). This CDR3 region has 14 residues. CDR3 sequence reads: CASSIAIGTGELFF. The CDR3 DNA reads TGTGCCAGTAGTATAGCGATTGGAACCGGGGAGCTGTTTTTT.

This clonotype showed up just a few times. V is TRBV28 and J is TRBJ2-3, with D possibly matching TRBD2 (6 bases). Germline V lookup: CDR1 MDHEN, CDR2 SYDVKM. V shed 3 bases and J shed 6 bases, with 10 bases lying between them. This CDR3 is built from 13 residues. The CDR3 DNA reads TGTGCCAGCAGTTTCTGGGGGGAGGATACGCAGTATTTT. Translated: CASSFWGEDTQYF.

This clonotype has at least ten counts. The V gene is TRBV7-9, the J gene TRBJ1-2; 7 bases align to TRBD1. The germline CDR1 and CDR2 sequences are SEHNR and FQNEAQ (reference sequence). The junction had 9 bases not matched to a gene; V was cut back by 5 bases and J by 3 bases. The CDR3 has 15 residues. The CDR3 spells CASSPEGTEYYGYTF. The CDR3 nucleotides are TGTGCCAGCAGCCCCGAAGGGACAGAGTACTATGGCTACACCTTC.